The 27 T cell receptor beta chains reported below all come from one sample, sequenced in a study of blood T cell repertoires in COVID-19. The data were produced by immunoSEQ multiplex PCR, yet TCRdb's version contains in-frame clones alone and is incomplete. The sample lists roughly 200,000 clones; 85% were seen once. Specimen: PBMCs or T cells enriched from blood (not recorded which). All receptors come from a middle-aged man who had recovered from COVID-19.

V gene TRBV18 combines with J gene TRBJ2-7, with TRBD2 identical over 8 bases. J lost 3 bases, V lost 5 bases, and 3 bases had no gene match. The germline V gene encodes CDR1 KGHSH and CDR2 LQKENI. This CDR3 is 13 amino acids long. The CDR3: CASSGTSSYEQYF. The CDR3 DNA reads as TGTGCCAGCTCAGGGACTAGTAGCTACGAGCAGTACTTC.

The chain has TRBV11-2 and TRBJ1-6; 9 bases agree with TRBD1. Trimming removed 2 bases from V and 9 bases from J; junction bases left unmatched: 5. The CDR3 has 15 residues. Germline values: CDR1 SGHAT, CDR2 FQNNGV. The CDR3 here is CASSLISQGASPLHF. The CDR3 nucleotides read TGTGCCAGCAGCTTAATATCACAGGGGGCTTCACCCCTCCACTTT.

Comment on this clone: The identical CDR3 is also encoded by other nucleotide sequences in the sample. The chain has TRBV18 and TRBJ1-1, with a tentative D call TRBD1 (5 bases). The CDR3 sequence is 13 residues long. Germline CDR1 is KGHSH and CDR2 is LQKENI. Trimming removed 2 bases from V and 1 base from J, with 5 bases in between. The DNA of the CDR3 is TGTGCCAGCTCACCAGGACAGAACACTGAAGCTTTCTTT. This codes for CASSPGQNTEAFF.

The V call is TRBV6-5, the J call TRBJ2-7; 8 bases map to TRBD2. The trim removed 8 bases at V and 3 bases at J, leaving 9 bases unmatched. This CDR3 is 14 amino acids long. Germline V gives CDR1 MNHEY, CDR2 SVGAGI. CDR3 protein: CASLAGTRDYEQYF. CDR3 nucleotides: TGTGCCAGCCTCGCCGGGACTAGAGACTACGAGCAGTACTTC.

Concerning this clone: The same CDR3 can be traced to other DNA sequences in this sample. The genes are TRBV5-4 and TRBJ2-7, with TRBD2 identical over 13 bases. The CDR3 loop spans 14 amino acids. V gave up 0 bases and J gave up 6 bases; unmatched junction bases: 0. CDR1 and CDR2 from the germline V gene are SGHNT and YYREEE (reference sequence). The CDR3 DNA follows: TGTGCCAGCAGCTTGGGGACTAGCGGGAGCGAGCAGTACTTC. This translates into CASSLGTSGSEQYF.

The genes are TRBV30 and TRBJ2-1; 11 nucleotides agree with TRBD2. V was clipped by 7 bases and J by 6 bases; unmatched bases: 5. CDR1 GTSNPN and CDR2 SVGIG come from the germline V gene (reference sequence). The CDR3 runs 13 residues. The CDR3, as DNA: TGTGCCTCCCAGGGACTAGCGGCCAATGAGCAGTTCTTC. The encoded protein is CASQGLAANEQFF.

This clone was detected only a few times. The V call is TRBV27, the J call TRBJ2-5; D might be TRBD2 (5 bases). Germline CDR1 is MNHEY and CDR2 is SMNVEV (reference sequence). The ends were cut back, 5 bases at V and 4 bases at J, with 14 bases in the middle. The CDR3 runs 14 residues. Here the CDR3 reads CASSPLSRGETQYF. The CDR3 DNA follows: TGTGCCAGCAGTCCCCTGAGCCGGGGAGAGACCCAGTACTTC.

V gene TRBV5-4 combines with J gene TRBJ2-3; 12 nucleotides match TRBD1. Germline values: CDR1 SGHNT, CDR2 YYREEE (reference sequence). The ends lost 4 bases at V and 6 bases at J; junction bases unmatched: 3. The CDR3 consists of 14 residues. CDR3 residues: CASSPGQGADTQYF. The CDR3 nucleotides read TGTGCCAGCAGCCCGGGACAGGGGGCGGATACGCAGTATTTT.

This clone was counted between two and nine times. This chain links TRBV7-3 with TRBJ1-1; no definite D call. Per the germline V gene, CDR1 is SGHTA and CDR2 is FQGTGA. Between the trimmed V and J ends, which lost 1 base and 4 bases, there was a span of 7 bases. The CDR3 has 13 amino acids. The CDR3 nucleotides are TGTGCCAGCAGCTTAATCCGCGGCACTGAAGCTTTCTTT. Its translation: CASSLIRGTEAFF.

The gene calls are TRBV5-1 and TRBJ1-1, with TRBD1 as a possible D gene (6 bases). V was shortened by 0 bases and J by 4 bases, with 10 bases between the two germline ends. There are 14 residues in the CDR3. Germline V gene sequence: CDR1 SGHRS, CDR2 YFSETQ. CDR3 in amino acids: CASSLDQGRTEAFF. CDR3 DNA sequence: TGCGCCAGCAGCTTGGACCAGGGGCGCACTGAAGCTTTCTTT.

CDR3 nucleotides: TGTGCCAGTAGTGGGACAGGGTATAATTCACCCCTCCACTTT. It is translated as CASSGTGYNSPLHF. The chain uses TRBV19 and TRBJ1-6, with TRBD1 matching over 9 bases. The germline CDR1 and CDR2 sequences are LNHDA and SQIVND (reference sequence). The CDR3 extends over 14 amino acids. V lost 5 bases to trimming and J lost 4 bases; unmatched junction nucleotides: 0. Based on the CDR3 plus reference TRBV19 and TRBJ1-6, the full variable domain is DGGITQSPKYLFRKEGQNVTLSCEQNLNHDAMYWYRQDPGQGLRLIYYSQIVNDFQKGDIAEGYSVSREKKESFPLTVTSAQKNPTAFYLCASSGTGYNSPLHFGNGTRLTVT.

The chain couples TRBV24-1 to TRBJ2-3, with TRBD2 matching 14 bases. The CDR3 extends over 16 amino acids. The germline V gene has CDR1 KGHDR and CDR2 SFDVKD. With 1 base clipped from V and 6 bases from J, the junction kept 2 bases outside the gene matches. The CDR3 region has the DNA TGTGCCACCAGTGATTTAGGGACTAGCGGGAGTGATACGCAGTATTTT. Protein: CATSDLGTSGSDTQYF.

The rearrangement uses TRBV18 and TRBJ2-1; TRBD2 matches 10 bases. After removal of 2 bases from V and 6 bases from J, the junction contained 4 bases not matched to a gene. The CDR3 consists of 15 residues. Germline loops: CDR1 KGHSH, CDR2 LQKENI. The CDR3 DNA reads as TGTGCCAGCTCACCAGTACTAGCGGGGATCAATGAGCAGTTCTTC. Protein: CASSPVLAGINEQFF. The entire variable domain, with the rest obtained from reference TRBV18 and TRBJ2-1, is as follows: NAGVMQNPRHLVRRRGQEARLRCSPMKGHSHVYWYRQLPEEGLKFMVYLQKENIIDESGMPKERFSAEFPKEGPSILRIQQVVRGDSAAYFCASSPVLAGINEQFFGPGTRLTVL.

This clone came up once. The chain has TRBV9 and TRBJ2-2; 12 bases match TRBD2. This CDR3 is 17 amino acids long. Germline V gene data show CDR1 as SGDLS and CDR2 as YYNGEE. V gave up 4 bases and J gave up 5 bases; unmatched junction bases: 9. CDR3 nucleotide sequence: TGTGCCAGCAGCCCACGACTAGCGGGAGATGTGACCGGGGAGCTGTTTTTT. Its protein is CASSPRLAGDVTGELFF.

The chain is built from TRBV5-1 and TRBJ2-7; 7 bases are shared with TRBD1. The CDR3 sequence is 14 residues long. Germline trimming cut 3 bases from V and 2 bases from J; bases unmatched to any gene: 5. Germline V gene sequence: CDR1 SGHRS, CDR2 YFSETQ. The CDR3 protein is CASSWADRTYEQYF. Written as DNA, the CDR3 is TGCGCCAGCAGCTGGGCGGACAGGACCTACGAGCAGTACTTC.

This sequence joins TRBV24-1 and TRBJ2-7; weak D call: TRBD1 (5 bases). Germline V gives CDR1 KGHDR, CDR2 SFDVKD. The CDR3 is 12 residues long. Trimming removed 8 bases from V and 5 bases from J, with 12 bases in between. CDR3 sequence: CATNEDNNEQYF. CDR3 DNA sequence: TGTGCCACCAATGAGGACAATAACGAGCAGTACTTC.

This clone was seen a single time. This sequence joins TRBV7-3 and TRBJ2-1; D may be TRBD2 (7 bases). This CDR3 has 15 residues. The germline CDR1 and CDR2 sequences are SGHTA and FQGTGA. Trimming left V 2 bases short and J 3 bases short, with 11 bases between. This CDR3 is CASSLGGAVYNEQFF. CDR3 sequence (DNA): TGTGCCAGCAGCTTAGGGGGGGCCGTCTACAATGAGCAGTTCTTC.

The CDR3 region is CASSLFGSPNTGELFF. DNA of the CDR3: TGTGCCAGCAGTTTGTTCGGGAGCCCGAACACCGGGGAGCTGTTTTTT. The J gene is TRBJ2-2, the V gene TRBV28; perhaps TRBD2 as D (6 bases). In germline, CDR1 is MDHEN, CDR2 SYDVKM. Trimming removed 3 bases at V and 0 bases at J, with 11 bases between. The CDR3 extends over 16 amino acids.

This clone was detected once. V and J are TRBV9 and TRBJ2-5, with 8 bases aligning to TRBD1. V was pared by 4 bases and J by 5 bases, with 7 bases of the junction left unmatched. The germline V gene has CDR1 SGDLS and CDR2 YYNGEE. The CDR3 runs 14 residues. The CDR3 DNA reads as TGTGCCAGCAGCATCGGACAGGGCGGGGAGACCCAGTACTTC. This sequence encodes CASSIGQGGETQYF.

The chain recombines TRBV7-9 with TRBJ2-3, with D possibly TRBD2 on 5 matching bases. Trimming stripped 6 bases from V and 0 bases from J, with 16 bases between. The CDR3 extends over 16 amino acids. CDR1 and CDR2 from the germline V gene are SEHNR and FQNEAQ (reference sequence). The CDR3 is CASRQLGSTSTDTQYF. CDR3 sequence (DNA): TGTGCCAGCAGACAACTAGGGTCAACTAGCACAGATACGCAGTATTTT.

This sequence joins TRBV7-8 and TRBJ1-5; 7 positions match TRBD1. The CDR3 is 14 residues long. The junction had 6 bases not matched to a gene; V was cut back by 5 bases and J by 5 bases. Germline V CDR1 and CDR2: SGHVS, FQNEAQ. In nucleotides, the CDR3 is TGTGCCAGCAGCCCTGACAGGGCGCATCAGCCCCAGCATTTT. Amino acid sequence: CASSPDRAHQPQHF.

CDR3 sequence (DNA): TGTGCCAGCAGTTACTCGAAGGGGGCTGAAGAGACCCAGTACTTC. Encoded protein: CASSYSKGAEETQYF. The chain is built from TRBV6-5 and TRBJ2-5; 7 bases are a match to TRBD1. Germline CDR1 MNHEY, CDR2 SVGAGI. The CDR3 runs to 15 residues. With 0 bases clipped from V and 3 bases from J, the junction kept 4 bases outside the gene matches.

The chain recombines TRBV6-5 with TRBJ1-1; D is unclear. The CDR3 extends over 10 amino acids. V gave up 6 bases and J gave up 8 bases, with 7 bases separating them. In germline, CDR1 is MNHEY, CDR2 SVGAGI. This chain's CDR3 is CASSRQEAFF. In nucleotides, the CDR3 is TGTGCCAGCAGCAGACAAGAAGCTTTCTTT.

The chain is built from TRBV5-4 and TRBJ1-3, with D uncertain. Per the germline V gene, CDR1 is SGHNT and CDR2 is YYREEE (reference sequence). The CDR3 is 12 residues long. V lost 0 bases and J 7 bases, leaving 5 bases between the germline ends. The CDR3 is CASSLAGNTIYF. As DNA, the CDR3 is TGTGCCAGCAGCTTGGCGGGGAACACCATATATTTT.

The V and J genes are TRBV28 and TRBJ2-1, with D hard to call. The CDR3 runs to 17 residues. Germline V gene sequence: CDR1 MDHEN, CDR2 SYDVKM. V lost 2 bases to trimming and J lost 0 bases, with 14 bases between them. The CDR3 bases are TGTGCCAGCAGTTTAATAGGCGGCTTAAGCTCCTACAATGAGCAGTTCTTC. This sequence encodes CASSLIGGLSSYNEQFF.

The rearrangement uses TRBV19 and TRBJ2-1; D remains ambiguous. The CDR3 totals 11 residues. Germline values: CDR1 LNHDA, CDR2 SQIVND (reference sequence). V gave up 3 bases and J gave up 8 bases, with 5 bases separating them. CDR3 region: CASSIQYEQFF. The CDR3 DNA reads TGTGCCAGTAGTATTCAGTATGAGCAGTTCTTC.

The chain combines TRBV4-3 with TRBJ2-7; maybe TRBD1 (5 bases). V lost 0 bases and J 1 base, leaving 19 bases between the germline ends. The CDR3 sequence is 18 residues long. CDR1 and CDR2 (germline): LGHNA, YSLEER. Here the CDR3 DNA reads TGCGCCAGCAGCCAAGAACCTCTCACTCTAACAGGATCCTACGAGCAGTACTTC. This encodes CASSQEPLTLTGSYEQYF.